The entry that follows covers one T cell receptor beta chain sequence. Original processing notes: Reference gene primer amplification gave estimated nucleated cell counts. The method was immunoSEQ multiplex PCR; TCRdb's version includes in-frame clones alone and lacks a portion of them. V and J calls and clone size are as listed in that table; D and trimming were resolved from the DNA. Of about 59,000 clones in the sample, 75% to 95% are singletons; the top ten hold roughly 15%. This record belongs to a study of blood T cell repertoires in COVID-19. Looking at the study overall: The United States, Italy and Spain provided the acute and convalescent COVID-19 samples. Nucleic acid was either cDNA or gDNA, and it came from T cells, B-cell-depleted T cells, or PBMCs.

The CDR3 runs to 15 residues. Looked up from germline, CDR1 is KGHSH and CDR2 is LQKENI. Trimming pared 1 base from V and 7 bases from J, leaving 14 bases between. This rearrangement joins TRBV18 to TRBJ2-4; D may be TRBD1 (7 bases). The sequenced sample was peripheral blood. This sequence originates from a man at least 80 years old with acute or convalescent COVID-19. DNA for the CDR3: TGTGCCAGCTCACCACAGGAGGGGGCGGTGAACATTCAGTACTTC. Translating gives CASSPQEGAVNIQYF.